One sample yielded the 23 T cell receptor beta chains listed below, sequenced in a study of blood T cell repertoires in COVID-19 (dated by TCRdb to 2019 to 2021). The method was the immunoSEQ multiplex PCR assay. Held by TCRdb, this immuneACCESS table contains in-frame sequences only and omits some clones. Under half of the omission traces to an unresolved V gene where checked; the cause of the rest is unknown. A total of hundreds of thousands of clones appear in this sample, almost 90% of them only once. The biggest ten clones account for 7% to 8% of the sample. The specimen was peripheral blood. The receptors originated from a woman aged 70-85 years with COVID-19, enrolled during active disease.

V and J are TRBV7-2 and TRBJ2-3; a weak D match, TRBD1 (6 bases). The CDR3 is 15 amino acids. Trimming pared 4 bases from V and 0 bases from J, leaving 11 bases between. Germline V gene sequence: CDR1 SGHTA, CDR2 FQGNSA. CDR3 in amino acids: CASSSTGLSTDTQYF. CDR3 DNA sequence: TGTGCCAGCAGCTCGACAGGTCTGAGCACAGATACGCAGTATTTT.

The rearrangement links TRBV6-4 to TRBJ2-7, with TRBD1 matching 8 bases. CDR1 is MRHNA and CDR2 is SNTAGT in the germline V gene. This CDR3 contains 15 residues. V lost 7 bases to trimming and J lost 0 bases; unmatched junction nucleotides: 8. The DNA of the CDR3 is TGTGCCAGCACTCCCCCGGGACAGGTCTCCTACGAGCAGTACTTC. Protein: CASTPPGQVSYEQYF.

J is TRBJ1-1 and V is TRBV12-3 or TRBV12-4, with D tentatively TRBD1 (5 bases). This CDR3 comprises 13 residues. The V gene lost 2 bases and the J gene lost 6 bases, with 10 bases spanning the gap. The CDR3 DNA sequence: TGTGCCAGCAGTTTAAGCGGGGCCTCTGAAGCTTTCTTT. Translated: CASSLSGASEAFF.

The CDR3 DNA is TGCGCCAGCAGCCAAGATAACGGCGGGACCCAGCATTTT. It codes for CASSQDNGGTQHF. The chain links TRBV4-1 to TRBJ1-5; D is unclear. This CDR3 contains 13 residues. Germline V lookup: CDR1 MGHRA, CDR2 YSYEKL. V was trimmed by 0 bases and J by 11 bases, leaving 11 bases between them.

CDR3 region: CASSLVDSYNSPLHF. In DNA, the CDR3 is TGTGCCAGCAGCTTAGTGGACAGTTATAATTCACCCCTCCACTTT. This chain joins TRBV7-2 and TRBJ1-6; a weak D match, TRBD1 (6 bases). The CDR3 is made up of 15 amino acids. Germline values: CDR1 SGHTA, CDR2 FQGNSA. Trimming took 1 base from V and 4 from J, leaving 8 bases between them.

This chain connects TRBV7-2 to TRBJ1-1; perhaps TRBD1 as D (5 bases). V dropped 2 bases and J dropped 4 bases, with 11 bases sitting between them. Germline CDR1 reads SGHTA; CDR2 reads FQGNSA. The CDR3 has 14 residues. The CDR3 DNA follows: TGTGCCAGCAGCTTACAGGGATGGGGCACTGAAGCTTTCTTT. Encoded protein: CASSLQGWGTEAFF.

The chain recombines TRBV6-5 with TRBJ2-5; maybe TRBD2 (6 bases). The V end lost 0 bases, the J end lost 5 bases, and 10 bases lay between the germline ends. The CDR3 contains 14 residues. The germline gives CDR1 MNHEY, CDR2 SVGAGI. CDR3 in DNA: TGTGCCAGCAGTTACTCTGGCCGGGGGGAGACCCAGTACTTC. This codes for CASSYSGRGETQYF.

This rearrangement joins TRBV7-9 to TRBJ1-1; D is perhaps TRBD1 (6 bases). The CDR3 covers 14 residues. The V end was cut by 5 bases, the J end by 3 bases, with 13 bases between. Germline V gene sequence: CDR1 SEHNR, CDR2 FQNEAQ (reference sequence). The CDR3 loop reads CASSARQADTEAFF. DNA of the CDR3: TGTGCCAGCAGCGCACGACAGGCGGACACTGAAGCTTTCTTT.

The CDR3 coding sequence is TGCGCCAGCAGCCAACCCTTTTCACCCCTCCACTTT. Protein sequence: CASSQPFSPLHF. The chain has TRBV4-1 and TRBJ1-6; D is undetermined. The CDR3 extends over 12 amino acids. Trimming stripped 2 bases from V and 9 bases from J, with 5 bases between. The germline gives CDR1 MGHRA, CDR2 YSYEKL.

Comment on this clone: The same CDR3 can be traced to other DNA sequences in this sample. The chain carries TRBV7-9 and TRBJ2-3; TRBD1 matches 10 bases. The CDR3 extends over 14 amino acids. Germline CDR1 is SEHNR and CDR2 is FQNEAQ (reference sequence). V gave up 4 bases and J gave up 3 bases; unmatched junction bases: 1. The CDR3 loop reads CASSWDRGTDTQYF. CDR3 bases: TGTGCCAGCAGCTGGGACAGGGGAACAGATACGCAGTATTTT.

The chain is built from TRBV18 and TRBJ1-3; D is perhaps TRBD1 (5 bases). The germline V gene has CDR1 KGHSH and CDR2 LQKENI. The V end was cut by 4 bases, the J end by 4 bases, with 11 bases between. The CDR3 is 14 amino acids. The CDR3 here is CASSRGTGGNTIYF. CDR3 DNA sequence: TGTGCCAGCTCACGGGGGACTGGCGGAAACACCATATATTTT.

The chain's CDR3 is CASSQSLGGTQYF. The CDR3 DNA is TGCGCCAGCAGTCAATCGTTGGGAGGTACGCAGTATTTT. The V gene is TRBV23-1, the J gene TRBJ2-3, with a weak D call TRBD2 (6 bases). TRBV23-1 is identified as an open reading frame with a role that is uncertain. The CDR3 is 13 amino acids. The germline V and J ends were trimmed by 0 bases and 8 bases, with 9 bases remaining between them.

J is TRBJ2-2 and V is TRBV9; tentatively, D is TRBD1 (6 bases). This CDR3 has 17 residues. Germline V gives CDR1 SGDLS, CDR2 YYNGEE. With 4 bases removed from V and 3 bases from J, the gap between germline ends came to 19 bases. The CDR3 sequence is CASSPIVRGRDTGELFF. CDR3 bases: TGTGCCAGCAGCCCAATAGTCAGGGGCCGTGACACCGGGGAGCTGTTTTTT.

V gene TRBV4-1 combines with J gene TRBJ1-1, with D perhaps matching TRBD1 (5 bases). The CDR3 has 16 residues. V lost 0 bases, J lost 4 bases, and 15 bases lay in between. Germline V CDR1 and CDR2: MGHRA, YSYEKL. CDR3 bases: TGCGCCAGCAGCCAAGAAAGTAACTGGGGGGGCACTGAAGCTTTCTTT. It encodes CASSQESNWGGTEAFF.

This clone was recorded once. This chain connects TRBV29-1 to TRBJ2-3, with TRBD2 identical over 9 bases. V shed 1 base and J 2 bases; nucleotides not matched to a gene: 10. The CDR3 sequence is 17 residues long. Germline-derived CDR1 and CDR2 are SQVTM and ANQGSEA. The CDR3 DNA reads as TGCAGCGTTGAAGGGCCCCGGGGCGGGGGGGCCACAGATACGCAGTATTTT. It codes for CSVEGPRGGGATDTQYF.

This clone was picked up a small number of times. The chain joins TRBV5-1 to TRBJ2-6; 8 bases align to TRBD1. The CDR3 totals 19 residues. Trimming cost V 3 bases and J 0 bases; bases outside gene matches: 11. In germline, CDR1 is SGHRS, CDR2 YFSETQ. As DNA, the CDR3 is TGCGCCAGCAGCTCCTCTCCCGGGACAGGAGTCTCTGGGGCCAACGTCCTGACTTTC. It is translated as CASSSSPGTGVSGANVLTF.

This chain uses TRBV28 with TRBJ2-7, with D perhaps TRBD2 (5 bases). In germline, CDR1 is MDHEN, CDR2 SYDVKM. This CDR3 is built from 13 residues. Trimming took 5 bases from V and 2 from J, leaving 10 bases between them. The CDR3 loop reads CASSPYGTYEQYF. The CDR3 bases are TGTGCCAGCAGTCCGTACGGGACCTACGAGCAGTACTTC.

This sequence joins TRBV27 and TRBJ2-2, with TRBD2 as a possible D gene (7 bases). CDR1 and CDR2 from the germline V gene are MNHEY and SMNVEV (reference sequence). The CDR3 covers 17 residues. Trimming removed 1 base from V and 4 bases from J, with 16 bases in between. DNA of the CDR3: TGTGCCAGCAGTTTATGGGCAAGGGGGGGTGGCACCGGGGAGCTGTTTTTT. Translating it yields CASSLWARGGGTGELFF.

CDR3 in amino acids: CASSPGTLYGYTF. DNA of the CDR3: TGCGCCAGCAGTCCGGGGACACTGTATGGCTACACCTTC. This chain uses TRBV10-1 with TRBJ1-2, with D perhaps TRBD1 (6 bases). Germline values: CDR1 WNHNN, CDR2 SYGVQD (reference sequence). The germline V and J ends were trimmed by 5 bases and 5 bases, with 12 bases remaining between them. The CDR3 totals 13 residues.

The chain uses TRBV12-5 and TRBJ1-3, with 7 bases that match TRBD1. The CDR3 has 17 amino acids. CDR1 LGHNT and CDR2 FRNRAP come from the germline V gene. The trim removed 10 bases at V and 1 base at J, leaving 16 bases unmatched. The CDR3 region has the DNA TGTGCTAACCGCGGAACTCCGGGACAGACTTCTGGAAACACCATATATTTT. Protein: CANRGTPGQTSGNTIYF. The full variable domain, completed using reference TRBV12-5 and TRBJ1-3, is DARVTQTPRHKVTEMGQEVTMRCQPILGHNTVFWYRQTMMQGLELLAYFRNRAPLDDSGMPKDRFSAEMPDATLATLKIQPSEPRDSAVYFCANRGTPGQTSGNTIYFGEGSWLTVV.

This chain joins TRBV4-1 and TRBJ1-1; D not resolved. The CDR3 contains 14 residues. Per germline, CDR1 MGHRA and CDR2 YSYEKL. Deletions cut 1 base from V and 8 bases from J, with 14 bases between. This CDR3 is CASSQALGSGEAFF. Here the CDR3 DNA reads TGCGCCAGCAGCCAAGCTTTGGGGAGCGGGGAAGCTTTCTTT.

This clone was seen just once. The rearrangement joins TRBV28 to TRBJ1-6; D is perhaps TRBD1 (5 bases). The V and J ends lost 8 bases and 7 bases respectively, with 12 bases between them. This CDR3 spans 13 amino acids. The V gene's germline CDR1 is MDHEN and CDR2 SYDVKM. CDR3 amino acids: CASLGAANSPLHF. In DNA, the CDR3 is TGTGCCAGCCTTGGGGCGGCCAATTCACCCCTCCACTTT.

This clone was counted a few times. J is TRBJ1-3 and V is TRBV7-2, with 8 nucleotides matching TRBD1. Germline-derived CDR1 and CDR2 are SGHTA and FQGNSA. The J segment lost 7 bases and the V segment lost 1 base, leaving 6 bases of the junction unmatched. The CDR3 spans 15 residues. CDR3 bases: TGTGCCAGCAGCTTAGTTAGGACAGGGTCGAACACCATATATTTT. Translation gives CASSLVRTGSNTIYF.